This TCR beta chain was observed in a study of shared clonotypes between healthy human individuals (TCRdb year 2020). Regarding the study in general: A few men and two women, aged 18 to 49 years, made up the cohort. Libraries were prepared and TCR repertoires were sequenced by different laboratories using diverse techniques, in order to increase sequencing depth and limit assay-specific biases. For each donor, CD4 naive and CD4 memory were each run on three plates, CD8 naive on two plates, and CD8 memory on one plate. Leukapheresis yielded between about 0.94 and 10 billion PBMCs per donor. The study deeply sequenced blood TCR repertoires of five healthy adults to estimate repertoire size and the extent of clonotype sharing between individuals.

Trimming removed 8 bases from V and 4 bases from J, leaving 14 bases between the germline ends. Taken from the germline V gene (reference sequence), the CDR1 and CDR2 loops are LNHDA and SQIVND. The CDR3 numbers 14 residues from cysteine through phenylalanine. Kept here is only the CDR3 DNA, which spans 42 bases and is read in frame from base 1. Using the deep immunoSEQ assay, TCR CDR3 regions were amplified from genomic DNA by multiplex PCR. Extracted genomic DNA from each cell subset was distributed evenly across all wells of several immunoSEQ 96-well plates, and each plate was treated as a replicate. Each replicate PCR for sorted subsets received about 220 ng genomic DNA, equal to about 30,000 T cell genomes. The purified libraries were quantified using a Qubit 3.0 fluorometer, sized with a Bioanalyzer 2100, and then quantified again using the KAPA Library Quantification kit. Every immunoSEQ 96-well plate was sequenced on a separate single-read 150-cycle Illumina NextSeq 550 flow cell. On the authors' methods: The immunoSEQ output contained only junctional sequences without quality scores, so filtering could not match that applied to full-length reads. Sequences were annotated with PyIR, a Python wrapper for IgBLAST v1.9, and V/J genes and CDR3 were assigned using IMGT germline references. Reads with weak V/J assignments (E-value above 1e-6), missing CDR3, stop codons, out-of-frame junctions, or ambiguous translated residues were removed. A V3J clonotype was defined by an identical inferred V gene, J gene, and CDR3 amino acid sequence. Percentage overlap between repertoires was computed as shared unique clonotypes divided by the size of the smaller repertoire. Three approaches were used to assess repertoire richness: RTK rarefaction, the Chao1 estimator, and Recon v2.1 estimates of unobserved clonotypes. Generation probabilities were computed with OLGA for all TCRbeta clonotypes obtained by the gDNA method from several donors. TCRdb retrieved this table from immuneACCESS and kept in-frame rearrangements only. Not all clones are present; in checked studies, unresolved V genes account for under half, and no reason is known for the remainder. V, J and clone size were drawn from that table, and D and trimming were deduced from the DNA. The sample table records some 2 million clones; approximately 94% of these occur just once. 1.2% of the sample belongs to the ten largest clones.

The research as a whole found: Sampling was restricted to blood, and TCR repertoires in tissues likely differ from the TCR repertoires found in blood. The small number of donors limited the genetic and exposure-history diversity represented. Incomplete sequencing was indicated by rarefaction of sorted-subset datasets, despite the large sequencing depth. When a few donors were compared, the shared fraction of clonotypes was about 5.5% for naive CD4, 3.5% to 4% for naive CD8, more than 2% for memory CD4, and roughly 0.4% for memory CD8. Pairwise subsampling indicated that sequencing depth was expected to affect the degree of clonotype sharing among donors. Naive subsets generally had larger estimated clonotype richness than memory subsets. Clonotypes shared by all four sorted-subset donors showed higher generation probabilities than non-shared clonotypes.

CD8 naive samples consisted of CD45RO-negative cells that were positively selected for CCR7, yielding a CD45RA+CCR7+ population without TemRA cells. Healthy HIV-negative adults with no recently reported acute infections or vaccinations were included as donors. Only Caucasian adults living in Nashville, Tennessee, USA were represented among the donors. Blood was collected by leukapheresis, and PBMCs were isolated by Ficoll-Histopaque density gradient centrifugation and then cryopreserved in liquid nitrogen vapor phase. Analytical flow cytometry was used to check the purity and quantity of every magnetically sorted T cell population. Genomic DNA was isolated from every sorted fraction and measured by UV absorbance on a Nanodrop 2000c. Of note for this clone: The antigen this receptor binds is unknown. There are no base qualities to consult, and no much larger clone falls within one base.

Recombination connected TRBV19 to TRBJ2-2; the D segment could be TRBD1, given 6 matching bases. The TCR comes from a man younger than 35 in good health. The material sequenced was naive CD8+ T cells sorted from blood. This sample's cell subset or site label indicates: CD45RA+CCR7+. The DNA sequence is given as TGTGCCAGTGCCTACCGACAGGCCACCGGGGAGCTGTTTTTT. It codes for CASAYRQATGELFF. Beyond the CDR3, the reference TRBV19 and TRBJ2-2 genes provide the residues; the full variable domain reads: DGGITQSPKYLFRKEGQNVTLSCEQNLNHDAMYWYRQDPGQGLRLIYYSQIVNDFQKGDIAEGYSVSREKKESFPLTVTSAQKNPTAFYLCASAYRQATGELFFGEGSRLTVL.